These T cell receptor beta chains were read from a single sample in a study of human T cells and chemical hapten exposure. Using its own MiXCR run on the RACE reads, TCRdb lists one record per CDR3 protein. Of around 200,000 distinct CDR3 sequences listed, almost 30% are singletons. The sample consisted of whole blood, taken in connection with sensitization to the hapten diphenylcyclopropenone (DPC). Source of these receptors: a woman in her twenties or thirties with alopecia areata. Some clones in this sample may be carry-over from other donors' samples. The CDR3 runs from the conserved cysteine through the conserved F or W. The order of the fields is clone size, J gene, D gene, V gene, CDR3 protein, CDR3 DNA. The D gene is left open where the match is weak. Clone size appears in some rows only: once, few, many, or a class for an expanded clone.

>-|TRBJ1-1|-|TRBV29-1
CSVEARMNTEAFF
TGCAGCGTTGAAGCCAGGATGAACACTGAAGCTTTCTTT
>-|TRBJ1-2|-|TRBV6-2/TRBV6-3
CASSWAVSNGYTF
TGTGCCAGCAGTTGGGCAGTCTCAAACGGCTACACCTTC
>few|TRBJ2-7|TRBD2|TRBV29-1
CSVELGTSGREQYF
TGCAGCGTTGAGTTGGGGACTAGCGGAAGGGAGCAGTACTTC
>many|TRBJ1-4|-|TRBV7-2
CASSLGGRLSEKLFF
TGTGCCAGCAGCTTAGGGGGGCGCTTGAGTGAAAAACTGTTTTTT
>-|TRBJ1-4|-|TRBV7-2
CASSFSWDNEKLFF
TGTGCCAGCAGCTTCTCCTGGGACAATGAAAAACTGTTTTTT
>-|TRBJ2-3|TRBD2|TRBV19
CASRELAGGVDTQYF
TGTGCCAGTAGAGAGCTAGCGGGGGGCGTAGATACGCAGTATTTT
>-|TRBJ2-3|-|TRBV6-2/TRBV6-3
CASRPGTDTQYF
TGTGCCAGCAGGCCGGGAACAGATACGCAGTATTTT
>few|TRBJ1-2|-|TRBV29-1
CSVRLGVGYGYTF
TGCAGCGTTCGGCTGGGCGTTGGCTATGGCTACACCTTC
>-|TRBJ2-1|TRBD1|TRBV11-2
CASSLSTGGGEQFF
TGTGCCAGCAGCTTAAGCACAGGGGGCGGTGAGCAGTTCTTC
>few|TRBJ1-2|-|TRBV28
CASSLSPMGQGGGYTF
TGTGCCAGCAGTTTATCCCCCATGGGGCAGGGAGGTGGCTACACCTTC
>-|TRBJ2-2|TRBD2|TRBV6-5
CASSSSGGAFGGELFF
TGTGCCAGCAGTTCTAGCGGGGGGGCCTTTGGCGGGGAGCTGTTTTTT
>-|TRBJ2-5|-|TRBV3-1
CASSQELQALPGTQYF
TGTGCCAGCAGCCAAGAATTACAGGCCCTGCCGGGGACCCAGTACTTC
>-|TRBJ2-7|TRBD1|TRBV7-2
CASSLAGTGIPYEQYF
TGTGCCAGCAGCTTAGCAGGGACAGGGATCCCATACGAGCAGTACTTC
>few|TRBJ1-2|TRBD1|TRBV9
CASSVNNRGGHGYTF
TGTGCCAGCAGCGTAAATAATCGAGGGGGCCATGGCTACACCTTC
>few|TRBJ2-1|TRBD1|TRBV11-2
CASRVTGKDEQFF
TGTGCCAGCAGGGTGACAGGGAAGGATGAGCAGTTCTTC
>many|TRBJ1-5|-|TRBV7-2
CASSLVGGGGNQPQHF
TGTGCCAGCAGCTTAGTCGGGGGAGGCGGCAATCAGCCCCAGCATTTT
>few|TRBJ2-5|-|TRBV28
CASGTPGLDQYF
TGTGCCAGCGGGACGCCCGGTCTGGACCAGTACTTC
>few|TRBJ1-6|-|TRBV25-1
CASSAQNSPLHF
TGTGCCAGCAGTGCCCAAAATTCACCCCTCCACTTT
>few|TRBJ1-5|-|TRBV20-1
CSASKGFDQPQHF
TGCAGTGCTTCGAAGGGGTTTGATCAGCCCCAGCATTTT
>-|TRBJ2-3|-|TRBV3-1
CASSQDGTSTDTQYF
TGTGCCAGCAGCCAAGACGGGACTAGCACAGATACGCAGTATTTT
>few|TRBJ1-2|-|TRBV10-3
CASDPGAGGYTF
TGTGCCTCCGATCCAGGGGCGGGTGGCTACACCTTC
>few|TRBJ1-5|-|TRBV12-3/TRBV12-4
CASSFNRGSPQHF
TGTGCCAGCAGTTTTAATCGAGGGTCTCCCCAGCATTTT
>few|TRBJ2-1|-|TRBV29-1
CSVVRTNLREQFF
TGCAGCGTTGTAAGGACTAATCTACGCGAGCAGTTCTTC
>few|TRBJ2-7|-|TRBV28
CASRFAIGLYEQYF
TGTGCCAGCAGGTTCGCCATCGGACTCTACGAGCAGTACTTC
>-|TRBJ1-6|TRBD1|TRBV27
CASSLLQGPGDSPLHF
TGTGCCAGCAGTTTATTACAGGGGCCGGGGGATTCACCCCTCCACTTT
>-|TRBJ2-3|TRBD2|TRBV4-3
CASSQDPYPSGRGGTDTQYF
TGCGCCAGCAGCCAAGACCCATACCCTAGCGGGAGAGGCGGCACAGATACGCAGTATTTT
>-|TRBJ1-5|-|TRBV19
CASSQRTVNQPQHF
TGTGCCAGTAGTCAGAGGACAGTCAATCAGCCCCAGCATTTT
>-|TRBJ2-1|TRBD2|TRBV6-5
CASRISGVNYNEQFF
TGTGCCAGCAGGATTAGCGGGGTCAACTACAATGAGCAGTTCTTC
>-|TRBJ1-2|-|TRBV29-1
CSVAGGPGYTF
TGCAGCGTGGCCGGGGGTCCCGGCTACACCTTC
>-|TRBJ2-3|TRBD1|TRBV19
CATLQGASGTQYF
TGTGCCACCTTACAGGGGGCCAGTGGTACGCAGTATTTT
>few|TRBJ2-2|-|TRBV7-2
CASSLSGTPNTGELFF
TGTGCCAGCAGCTTATCAGGGACTCCGAACACCGGGGAGCTGTTTTTT
>-|TRBJ2-1|-|TRBV19
CASSSQGGGNEQFF
TGTGCCAGTAGTAGCCAGGGTGGGGGCAATGAGCAGTTCTTC
>-|TRBJ2-7|-|TRBV29-1
CSVEGVRDADPYEQYF
TGCAGCGTTGAAGGGGTCCGGGACGCGGACCCCTACGAGCAGTACTTC
>-|TRBJ2-1|TRBD1|TRBV11-2
CASSRDQAGQGYNEQFF
TGTGCCAGCAGCCGGGATCAGGCGGGACAGGGATACAATGAGCAGTTCTTC
>-|TRBJ2-5|TRBD1|TRBV19
CASSARTGPETQYF
TGTGCCAGTAGTGCCCGGACAGGGCCAGAGACCCAGTACTTC
>few|TRBJ2-5|-|TRBV4-3
CASSLLKGETQYF
TGCGCCAGCAGCCTACTTAAAGGCGAGACCCAGTACTTC
>few|TRBJ1-1|TRBD1|TRBV6-1
CASSATGSNTEAFF
TGTGCCAGCAGTGCGACAGGGTCGAACACTGAAGCTTTCTTT
>-|TRBJ1-2|-|TRBV4-3
CASSQDLGPYGYTF
TGCGCCAGCAGCCAAGATCTGGGTCCATATGGCTACACCTTC
>few|TRBJ2-3|TRBD2|TRBV29-1
CSVPGTSGSSTDTQYF
TGCAGCGTTCCCGGGACTAGCGGGTCCAGCACAGATACGCAGTATTTT
>-|TRBJ2-6|-|TRBV18
CASSPLVGWKSSGANVLTF
TGTGCCAGCTCACCACTGGTCGGTTGGAAATCTTCTGGGGCCAACGTCCTGACTTTC
>once|TRBJ2-5|-|TRBV6-5
CASTLVETQYF
TGTGCCAGCACCCTGGTAGAGACCCAGTACTTC
>once|TRBJ2-5|-|TRBV4-2
CASSQEGREQTQYF
TGTGCCAGCAGCCAAGAGGGCAGGGAGCAGACCCAGTACTTC
>few|TRBJ2-1|TRBD2|TRBV7-3
CASSLLAGKGNEQFF
TGTGCCAGCAGCTTGCTAGCGGGAAAAGGGAATGAGCAGTTCTTC
>-|TRBJ1-6|-|TRBV7-2
CAGRGNNNSPLHF
TGTGCCGGGAGGGGTAACAATAATTCACCCCTCCACTTT
>-|TRBJ2-1|TRBD2|TRBV20-1
CSAESGRSNEQFF
TGCAGTGCGGAGAGCGGGAGATCCAATGAGCAGTTCTTC
>many|TRBJ1-6|-|TRBV21-1
CARDLGTNSPLHF
TGTGCCAGAGACCTGGGGACTAATTCACCCCTCCACTTT
>few|TRBJ1-1|TRBD1|TRBV27
CASSLQGARDTEAFF
TGTGCCAGCAGTCTACAGGGGGCGCGGGACACTGAAGCTTTCTTT
>few|TRBJ2-5|-|TRBV6-5
CATWDRQETQYF
TGTGCCACGTGGGACCGCCAAGAGACCCAGTACTTC
>-|TRBJ1-1|TRBD1|TRBV3-1
CASRYRTGMAFF
TGTGCCAGCAGGTATAGGACAGGGATGGCTTTCTTT
>few|TRBJ1-2|-|TRBV7-2
CASSLARTSYGYTF
TGTGCCAGCAGCTTAGCCCGGACGTCATATGGCTACACCTTC
>-|TRBJ1-5|-|TRBV19
CASSVQESNQPQHF
TGTGCCAGTAGTGTACAGGAGAGCAATCAGCCCCAGCATTTT
>few|TRBJ2-7|-|TRBV4-1
CASSQAQGNEDEQYF
TGCGCCAGCAGCCAAGCTCAGGGAAACGAGGACGAGCAGTACTTC
>-|TRBJ2-5|-|TRBV12-3/TRBV12-4
CASRSGLTGETQYF
TGTGCCAGCAGATCGGGCCTTACCGGTGAGACCCAGTACTTC
>few|TRBJ1-4|-|TRBV28
CASTLGGTNEKLFF
TGTGCCAGCACCCTGGGGGGGACCAATGAAAAACTGTTTTTT
>few|TRBJ1-6|-|TRBV2
CANQGSRSYNSPLHF
TGTGCCAACCAGGGTTCCCGCTCCTATAATTCACCCCTCCACTTT
>once|TRBJ2-3|-|TRBV28
CASFGGYTTSTDTQYF
TGTGCCAGTTTCGGGGGTTATACCACTAGCACAGATACGCAGTATTTT
>-|TRBJ2-2|-|TRBV28
CASSPPGDPGELFF
TGTGCCAGCTCACCGCCGGGGGACCCCGGGGAGCTGTTTTTT